These 20 T cell receptor beta chains were sequenced from one sample in a study of CD39 and CD103 CD8 tumor-infiltrating T cells. TCRdb keeps only in-frame clones here, not all; method: immunoSEQ multiplex PCR. The sample gives 6,000 to 8,500 clones, around 66% of which show up once; almost 60% is in the top ten. The sample comprised CD8+ T cells sorted from blood. Stated subset: total memory CD8 T cells (CD45RA-CCR7+/-) from blood or uninvolved lymph node. These receptors were taken from a human donor with head and neck squamous cell carcinoma.

The genes are TRBV9 and TRBJ1-1, with 8 bases fitting TRBD1. After removal of 5 bases from V and 4 bases from J, the junction contained 4 bases not matched to a gene. From germline, CDR1 is SGDLS and CDR2 YYNGEE. CDR3 length: 13 residues. In DNA form, the CDR3 reads TGTGCCAGCAGTTTGACAGGGGTCACTGAAGCTTTCTTT. This gives the protein CASSLTGVTEAFF.

The gene calls are TRBV19 and TRBJ2-7; possibly TRBD2 for D (6 bases). V was cut by 1 base and J by 2 bases, with 12 bases left in between. Germline V CDR1 and CDR2: LNHDA, SQIVND (reference sequence). This CDR3 is built from 15 residues. In nucleotides, the CDR3 is TGTGCCAGTAGTATAGGGGACTTTCCAACCTACGAGCAGTACTTC. Its protein product is CASSIGDFPTYEQYF.

This chain links TRBV11-3 with TRBJ1-1; TRBD1 aligns across 7 bases. J gave up 4 bases and V 5 bases, and 4 bases lay outside the gene matches. The CDR3 is 13 amino acids. The germline V gene has CDR1 SGHNT and CDR2 YENEEA. CDR3 loop: CASSDPGGTEAFF. In nucleotides, the CDR3 is TGTGCCAGCAGCGATCCAGGGGGCACTGAAGCTTTCTTT.

This clone was seen just once. V is TRBV19 and J is TRBJ2-7; maybe TRBD1 (7 bases). V was trimmed by 5 bases and J by 4 bases, leaving 15 bases between them. Germline assignment: CDR1 LNHDA and CDR2 SQIVND (reference sequence). The CDR3 loop spans 14 amino acids. The CDR3 DNA follows: TGTGCCAGTAGTCTTTCAGGGGGGTCGTACGAGCAGTACTTC. It specifies CASSLSGGSYEQYF. Full variable domain (remainder filled in from reference TRBV19 and TRBJ2-7): DGGITQSPKYLFRKEGQNVTLSCEQNLNHDAMYWYRQDPGQGLRLIYYSQIVNDFQKGDIAEGYSVSREKKESFPLTVTSAQKNPTAFYLCASSLSGGSYEQYFGPGTRLTVT.

This clone appeared once. CDR3 nucleotides: TGTGCCAGCAGCTTGGGACTAGCGGGAATAGATGAGCAGTTCTTC. Amino acids: CASSLGLAGIDEQFF. V gene TRBV5-4 combines with J gene TRBJ2-1; the match to TRBD2 covers 11 bases. The CDR3 extends over 15 amino acids. Germline CDR1 SGHNT, CDR2 YYREEE (reference sequence). The trim removed 0 bases at V and 8 bases at J, leaving 4 bases unmatched.

This chain joins TRBV21-1 and TRBJ1-3. TRBV21-1 is labeled a pseudogene. CDR3 size: 17 residues. CDR3 DNA: TGTGCCAGCAGCAAAGTCTCTGGGGATCCCTCTGGAAACACCATATATTTT. This encodes CASSKVSGDPSGNTIYF.

The gene calls are TRBV7-9 and TRBJ2-7; possibly TRBD1 for D (6 bases). The V end was cut by 5 bases, the J end by 3 bases, with 8 bases between. CDR1 is SEHNR and CDR2 is FQNEAQ in the germline V gene (reference sequence). The CDR3 loop spans 12 amino acids. This CDR3 is CASSPTGYEQYF. CDR3 in DNA: TGTGCCAGCAGCCCGACAGGCTACGAGCAGTACTTC.

The V and J genes are TRBV6-5 and TRBJ2-2; TRBD2 aligns across 7 bases. The ends lost 0 bases at V and 5 bases at J; junction bases unmatched: 3. Germline V gene sequence: CDR1 MNHEY, CDR2 SVGAGI. The CDR3 totals 15 residues. The CDR3 DNA sequence: TGTGCCAGCAGTTACTCGGGGGGGGTTACCGGGGAGCTGTTTTTT. Translating gives CASSYSGGVTGELFF.

V is TRBV19 and J is TRBJ2-1; TRBD2 matches at 10 bases. With V trimmed by 1 base and J by 0 bases, 3 bases remained unmatched. CDR1 is LNHDA, CDR2 SQIVND, per germline (reference sequence). This CDR3 has 17 residues. The CDR3 nucleotides are TGTGCCAGTAGTATAGGCGCTAGCGGGAGCTCCTACAATGAGCAGTTCTTC. It specifies CASSIGASGSSYNEQFF. Drawing the rest from reference TRBV19 and TRBJ2-1, the complete variable domain is DGGITQSPKYLFRKEGQNVTLSCEQNLNHDAMYWYRQDPGQGLRLIYYSQIVNDFQKGDIAEGYSVSREKKESFPLTVTSAQKNPTAFYLCASSIGASGSSYNEQFFGPGTRLTVL.

The chain carries TRBV2 and TRBJ2-7, with TRBD1 matching 10 bases. CDR1 and CDR2 from the germline V gene are SNHLY and FYNNEI. This CDR3 region has 14 residues. V dropped 5 bases and J dropped 3; count of bases not matched to a gene: 4. DNA for the CDR3: TGTGCCAGCAGTACCGGGACAGGGGACTACGAGCAGTACTTC. This gives the protein CASSTGTGDYEQYF.

This rearrangement joins TRBV6-1 to TRBJ1-1, with D unclear. V dropped 0 bases and J dropped 6 bases, with 8 bases sitting between them. Germline V gives CDR1 MNHNS, CDR2 SASEGT. The CDR3 contains 13 residues. The CDR3 region is CASSEAAGPEAFF. For the CDR3, the DNA is TGTGCCAGCAGTGAAGCGGCAGGCCCTGAAGCTTTCTTT.

A single count supports this clone. V gene TRBV6-6 combines with J gene TRBJ1-1; a weak D match, TRBD1 (5 bases). V dropped 2 bases and J dropped 6 bases, with 10 bases sitting between them. Germline V CDR1 and CDR2: MNHNY, SVGAGI (reference sequence). The CDR3 spans 13 residues. This chain's CDR3 is CASSYQGVSEAFF. The CDR3 DNA follows: TGTGCCAGCAGTTACCAAGGGGTCTCTGAAGCTTTCTTT.

This chain's CDR3 is CASTTPRGQGYTF. Here the CDR3 DNA reads TGTGCCAGCACCACTCCCAGGGGGCAAGGCTACACCTTC. V and J are TRBV6-6 and TRBJ1-2, with TRBD1 matching over 8 bases. The ends lost 7 bases at V and 8 bases at J; junction bases unmatched: 9. The CDR3 is 13 amino acids. The germline V gene encodes CDR1 MNHNY and CDR2 SVGAGI (reference sequence).

The rearrangement joins TRBV19 to TRBJ2-1, with D uncertain. Trimming pared 2 bases from V and 4 bases from J, leaving 3 bases between. CDR3 length equals 12 residues. From germline, CDR1 is LNHDA and CDR2 SQIVND (reference sequence). Written as DNA, the CDR3 is TGTGCCAGTAGTATAATGTACAATGAGCAGTTCTTC. Translation: CASSIMYNEQFF.

The chain is built from TRBV6-5 and TRBJ2-5; no clear D gene. Deletions cut 0 bases from V and 2 bases from J, with 7 bases between. The CDR3 has 14 residues. The germline CDR1 and CDR2 sequences are MNHEY and SVGAGI. The CDR3 DNA sequence: TGTGCCAGCAGTTACTCGATCGAACAAGAGACCCAGTACTTC. Translation: CASSYSIEQETQYF.

The chain employs TRBV6-4 and TRBJ2-1, with D perhaps assigned TRBD1 or TRBD2 (5 bases each). CDR3 size: 13 residues. V shed 4 bases and J shed 4 bases, with 8 bases lying between them. Germline CDR1 MRHNA, CDR2 SNTAGT. Here the CDR3 DNA reads TGTGCCAGCAGTGGGGACGAATACAATGAGCAGTTCTTC. Residues: CASSGDEYNEQFF.

This chain links TRBV11-2 with TRBJ2-7; 10 bases line up with TRBD2. Germline V lookup: CDR1 SGHAT, CDR2 FQNNGV. The CDR3 has 15 amino acids. V lost 5 bases to trimming and J lost 7 bases; unmatched junction nucleotides: 11. DNA of the CDR3: TGTGCCAGCAGCCTTAGCGGGGGGCCACTAAGGGAGCAGTACTTC. Translation gives CASSLSGGPLREQYF.

The chain combines TRBV6-5 with TRBJ2-5, with 12 bases matching TRBD2. With the DNA end fitting TRBJ2-7 better, the J assignment may be wrong. The CDR3 is 15 amino acids. Germline values: CDR1 MNHEY, CDR2 SVGAGI. The CDR3 loop reads CASSSKTSGGYEQYF. The DNA of the CDR3 is TGTGCCAGCAGTTCCAAGACTAGCGGGGGATACGAGCAGTACTTC.

This chain joins TRBV4-1 and TRBJ1-1; D ambiguous. The length of the CDR3 is 15 residues. CDR1 is MGHRA and CDR2 is YSYEKL in the germline V gene. With 0 bases removed from V and 5 bases from J, the gap between germline ends came to 13 bases. Here the CDR3 reads CASSQESYGYTEAFF. In DNA, the CDR3 is TGCGCCAGCAGCCAAGAAAGCTACGGGTATACTGAAGCTTTCTTT.

This clone was picked up a small number of times. The chain links TRBV25-1 to TRBJ1-1; the D gene is possibly TRBD1 (5 bases). The V gene lost 10 bases and the J gene lost 6 bases, with 15 bases spanning the gap. The CDR3 is 12 amino acids. Germline CDR1 is MGHDK and CDR2 is SYGVNS. In DNA form, the CDR3 reads TGTGCCACCGACGTGGGGGAAGCTGAAGCTTTCTTT. It translates to CATDVGEAEAFF. The entire variable domain, with the rest obtained from reference TRBV25-1 and TRBJ1-1, is as follows: EADIYQTPRYLVIGTGKKITLECSQTMGHDKMYWYQQDPGMELHLIHYSYGVNSTEKGDLSSESTVSRIRTEHFPLTLESARPSHTSQYLCATDVGEAEAFFGQGTRLTVV.